This T cell receptor (beta chain) was documented in a study of regulatory T cells in long-lasting Graves disease. Time point: newly diagnosed GD, antithyroid drugs for less than 3 months. Following extraction of RNA from PBMCs, that RNA was used to make the TCR library. This clonotype was picked up many times. Through Arm-PCR of CDR3 regions and iRepertoire HTBI primers, TCR beta libraries were built. In TCRdb, the multiplex PCR reads were re-called with MiXCR into one record per CDR3 protein. The sample lists 600,000 to 650,000 distinct CDR3 sequences; roughly 15% were seen once. These data were likewise used in another study, on T cells in Graves' hyperthyroidism and ophthalmopathy.

The sequences come from peripheral blood mononuclear cells (PBMCs), collected at new diagnosis, from a patient treated with antithyroid drugs. The receptor's source is a woman in her twenties or thirties with Graves disease.

CDR3 region: CASSARGQTYEQYF. The CDR3 DNA is TGTGCCAGCAGTGCACGAGGACAAACCTACGAGCAGTACTTC. J is TRBJ2-7 and V is TRBV6-1; tentative D call: TRBD1 (5 bases). Per germline, CDR1 MNHNS and CDR2 SASEGT. The CDR3 spans 14 residues. V dropped 4 bases and J dropped 2 bases, with 12 bases sitting between them.